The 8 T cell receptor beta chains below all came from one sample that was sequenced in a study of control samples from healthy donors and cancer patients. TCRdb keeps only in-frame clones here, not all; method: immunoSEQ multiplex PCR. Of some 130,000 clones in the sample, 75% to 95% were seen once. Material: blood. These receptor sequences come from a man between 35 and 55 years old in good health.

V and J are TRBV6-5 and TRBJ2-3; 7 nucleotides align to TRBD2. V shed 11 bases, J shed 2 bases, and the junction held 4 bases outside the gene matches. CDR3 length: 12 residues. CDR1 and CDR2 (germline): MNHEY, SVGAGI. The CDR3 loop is CALAGNTDTQYF. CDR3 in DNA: TGTGCCTTAGCGGGCAACACAGATACGCAGTATTTT.

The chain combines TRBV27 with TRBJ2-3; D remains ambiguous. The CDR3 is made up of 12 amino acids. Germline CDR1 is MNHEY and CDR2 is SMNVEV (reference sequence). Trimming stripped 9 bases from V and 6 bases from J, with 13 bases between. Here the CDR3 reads CARPPQLDTQYF. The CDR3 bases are TGTGCCAGACCCCCCCAGCTGGATACGCAGTATTTT.

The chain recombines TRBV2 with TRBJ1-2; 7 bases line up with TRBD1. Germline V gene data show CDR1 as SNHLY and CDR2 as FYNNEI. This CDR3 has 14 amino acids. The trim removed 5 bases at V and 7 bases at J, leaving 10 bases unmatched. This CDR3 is CASSLLDRDSGYTF. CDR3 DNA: TGTGCCAGCAGTCTCCTTGACAGGGATAGTGGCTACACCTTC.

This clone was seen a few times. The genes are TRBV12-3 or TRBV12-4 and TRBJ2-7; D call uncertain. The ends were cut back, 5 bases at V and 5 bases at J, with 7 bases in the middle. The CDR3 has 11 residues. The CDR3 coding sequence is TGTGCCAGCAGTGGCGAGAACGAGCAGTACTTC. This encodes CASSGENEQYF.

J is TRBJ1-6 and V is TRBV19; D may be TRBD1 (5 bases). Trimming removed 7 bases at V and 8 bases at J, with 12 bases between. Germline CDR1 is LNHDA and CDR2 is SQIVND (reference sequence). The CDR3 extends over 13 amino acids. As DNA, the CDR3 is TGTGCCAGTATGGGGCAGGGCCATTCACCCCTCCACTTT. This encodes CASMGQGHSPLHF.

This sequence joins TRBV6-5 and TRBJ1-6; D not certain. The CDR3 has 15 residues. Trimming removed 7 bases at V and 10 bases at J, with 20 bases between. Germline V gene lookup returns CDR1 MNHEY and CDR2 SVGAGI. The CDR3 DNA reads TGTGCCAGCAAGATGCCGGGTTCGTTTTCCTCACCCCTCCACTTT. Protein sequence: CASKMPGSFSSPLHF.

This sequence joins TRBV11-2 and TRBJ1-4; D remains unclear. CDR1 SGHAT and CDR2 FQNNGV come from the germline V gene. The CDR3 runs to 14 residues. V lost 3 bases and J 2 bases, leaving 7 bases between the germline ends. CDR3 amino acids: CASSFWGTNEKLFF. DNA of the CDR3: TGTGCCAGCAGCTTCTGGGGTACTAATGAAAAACTGTTTTTT.

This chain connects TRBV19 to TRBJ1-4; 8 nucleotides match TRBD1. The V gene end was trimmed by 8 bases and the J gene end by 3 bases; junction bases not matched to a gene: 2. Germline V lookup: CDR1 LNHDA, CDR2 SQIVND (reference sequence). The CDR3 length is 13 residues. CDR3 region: CASHRGANEKLFF. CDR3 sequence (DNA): TGTGCCAGTCACAGGGGGGCTAATGAAAAACTGTTTTTT.